Below, one TCR beta chain is given with its context. Those enrolled in Seattle joined during active infection and were followed longitudinally afterward. V was clipped by 1 base and J by 7 bases; unmatched bases: 3. The CDR3 loop spans 14 amino acids. Germline V CDR1 and CDR2: LNHDA, SQIVND (reference sequence). Original processing methods: Estimated nucleated cell counts came from reference gene primer amplification. Produced via immunoSEQ multiplex PCR; TCRdb's table is partial and in-frame only. V and J calls and clone size are copied from that table; D and trimming were computed from the DNA. The table records 200,000 to 250,000 clones, 70% to 90% of them present only once. The sample is drawn from a study of blood T cell repertoires in COVID-19.

Sequencing was carried out using peripheral blood. V gene TRBV19 combines with J gene TRBJ2-1, with TRBD2 matching over 8 bases. The source is a woman in her 70s with COVID-19, enrolled during active disease. The CDR3 region has the DNA TGTGCCAGTAGTATAGCGGGGGGGCCGAATGAGCAGTTCTTC. Its translation is CASSIAGGPNEQFF.